This T cell receptor beta chain stems from a study of T cells after yellow fever vaccination. Study details: In the case of low-cell-number fractions, SMART-Seq v4 Ultra Low Input was used for preparation. Whole-study findings and limits: FACS-sorted repertoires could contain abundant clonotypes contaminating from the bulk population.

Unmatched junction bases numbered 10, after V lost 6 bases and J lost 9 bases. Germline V gene data show CDR1 as SGHTA and CDR2 as FQGNSA. The CDR3 runs to 14 residues. Template-switching 5'RACE yielded the TCR cDNA; a universal primer site and UMIs were added in the process. Via MiXCR, TCRdb re-called the 5' RACE reads, giving one row per CDR3 protein. The table lists some 390,000 distinct CDR3 sequences, 6.2% of them singletons. As concerns this clonotype: Its antigen is still unknown.

The sample in question was PBMCs, obtained 5 days after the yellow fever booster vaccination. V and J are TRBV7-2 and TRBJ2-1; TRBD1 agrees at 8 bases. This receptor was obtained from a man between 25 and 39 years old who received the YFV17D yellow fever vaccine. CDR3 DNA sequence: TGTGCCAGCAGACAGACAGGGGATTTCGGTGAGCAGTTCTTC. Translating gives CASRQTGDFGEQFF.